What follows are 10 T cell receptor beta chains derived from one specimen sequenced in a study of blood T cells in healthy people across ages. For the second PCR, which ran for about 7 to 12 cycles, a sample-barcoded 5' primer and a J-beta primer mix were used. TCRdb re-called the 5' RACE reads with MiXCR, one entry per CDR3 protein. The top ten clones hold under 35% of a sample with some 640,000 distinct CDR3 sequences, 45% to 50% of them seen once. Specimen: blood. The receptors were gathered from an older woman in good health.

The chain recombines TRBV4-3 with TRBJ2-1; 9 positions match TRBD2. V lost 0 bases to trimming and J lost 2 bases; unmatched junction nucleotides: 5. This CDR3 has 17 amino acids. Germline V gene sequence: CDR1 LGHNA, CDR2 YSLEER. The CDR3, as DNA: TGCGCCAGCAGCCAAGATTGGGGCGGGAGGGCCTACAATGAGCAGTTCTTC. It translates to CASSQDWGGRAYNEQFF.

This chain links TRBV6-2 or TRBV6-3 with TRBJ2-4, with 8 bases lining up with TRBD1. The better agreement between TRBJ2-7 and the DNA end casts doubt on the J call. This CDR3 spans 16 amino acids. Germline V gene lookup returns CDR1 MNHEY and CDR2 SVGEGT. The CDR3 sequence: CASSVDRGMASYEQYF. The CDR3 DNA reads TGTGCCAGCAGTGTAGACAGGGGAATGGCCTCCTACGAGCAGTACTTC.

This clonotype has just a few counts. The rearrangement links TRBV4-3 to TRBJ2-7, with D possibly being TRBD1 or TRBD2 (5 bases each). Trimming shortened V by 0 bases and J by 0 bases, and 24 bases separated the two germline ends. The V gene's germline CDR1 is LGHNA and CDR2 YSLEER. This CDR3 contains 20 residues. CDR3: CASSQDVGFRPRDDSYEQYF. The CDR3, as DNA: TGCGCCAGCAGCCAAGATGTGGGTTTTAGGCCCCGGGACGACTCCTACGAGCAGTACTTC.

The chain combines TRBV2 with TRBJ2-7; 12 bases align to TRBD2. The ends lost 2 bases at V and 7 bases at J; junction bases unmatched: 6. The CDR3 length is 15 residues. Per the germline V gene, CDR1 is SNHLY and CDR2 is FYNNEI. CDR3 protein: CASSERTSGTQEQYF. For the CDR3, the DNA is TGTGCCAGCAGTGAAAGGACTAGCGGGACCCAGGAGCAGTACTTC.

The chain joins TRBV7-8 to TRBJ2-5, with TRBD2 matching over 15 bases. The germline V gene has CDR1 SGHVS and CDR2 FQNEAQ. The J segment lost 4 bases and the V segment lost 5 bases, leaving 8 bases of the junction unmatched. This CDR3 is 17 amino acids long. CDR3 bases: TGTGCCAGCAGCCCGAGGGGACTAGCGGGAGGAGGAGAGACCCAGTACTTC. This encodes CASSPRGLAGGGETQYF.

This chain uses TRBV29-1 with TRBJ1-6; no clear D. Germline CDR1 is SQVTM and CDR2 is ANQGSEA. The CDR3 totals 13 residues. The V end lost 5 bases, the J end lost 7 bases, and 12 bases lay between the germline ends. In DNA, the CDR3 is TGCAGCGTTCGGCCAAATTCCAATTCACCCCTCCACTTT. It encodes CSVRPNSNSPLHF.

V and J are TRBV18 and TRBJ2-7, with 8 bases fitting TRBD1. Germline assignment: CDR1 KGHSH and CDR2 LQKENI. V was clipped by 5 bases and J by 3 bases; unmatched bases: 9. The CDR3 consists of 15 residues. CDR3 DNA: TGTGCCAGCTCAGCCACAGGGGGTATTGGCTACGAGCAGTACTTC. This sequence encodes CASSATGGIGYEQYF.

This clonotype was counted only a few times. The chain joins TRBV6-6 to TRBJ2-7; D possibly corresponds to TRBD1 (7 bases). CDR1 and CDR2 from the germline V gene are MNHNY and SVGAGI (reference sequence). This CDR3 is 15 amino acids long. V lost 4 bases to trimming and J lost 3 bases, with 16 bases between them. This chain's CDR3 is CASSSGGTQFYEQYF. Here the CDR3 DNA reads TGTGCCAGCAGTTCAGGGGGGACACAGTTCTACGAGCAGTACTTC.

V usage is TRBV18 and J usage is TRBJ2-7; no reliable D call. CDR3 length: 14 residues. Trimming took off 3 bases at V and 3 bases at J, with 12 bases between the two ends. The germline V gene has CDR1 KGHSH and CDR2 LQKENI. The CDR3: CASSPRQFFYEQYF. The CDR3, as DNA: TGTGCCAGCTCACCGCGGCAGTTTTTCTACGAGCAGTACTTC. The full variable domain, completed using reference TRBV18 and TRBJ2-7, is NAGVMQNPRHLVRRRGQEARLRCSPMKGHSHVYWYRQLPEEGLKFMVYLQKENIIDESGMPKERFSAEFPKEGPSILRIQQVVRGDSAAYFCASSPRQFFYEQYFGPGTRLTVT.

This clonotype was counted between two and nine times. The V and J genes are TRBV4-3 and TRBJ1-6, with TRBD1 identical over 9 bases. With V trimmed by 1 base and J by 8 bases, 3 bases remained unmatched. CDR1 is LGHNA, CDR2 YSLEER, per germline. This CDR3 region has 15 residues. The CDR3 reads CASSQVGQGHSPLHF. The CDR3 bases are TGCGCCAGCAGCCAAGTTGGACAGGGGCATTCACCCCTCCACTTT.